A single sample is the source of the 6 T cell receptor beta chains below, sequenced in a study of shared clonotypes between healthy human individuals. Method: immunoSEQ multiplex PCR; TCRdb's copy keeps in-frame clones and lacks some. There are a few million clones in the sample; approximately 94% occur only once, and 0.1% to 0.15% lies in the top ten. The sequencing sample was made of naive CD4+ T cells sorted from blood. Subset denoted: CD45RA+ positively selected. Every receptor here comes from a man aged 18 to 35 in good health.

This chain connects TRBV14 to TRBJ1-6, with D unresolved. V lost 4 bases and J lost 4, with 8 bases in between. Per the germline V gene, CDR1 is SGHDN and CDR2 is FVKESK. This CDR3 contains 14 residues. CDR3 sequence: CASSPGLYNSPLHF. CDR3 nucleotides: TGTGCCAGCAGCCCCGGACTGTATAATTCACCCCTCCACTTT.

The gene calls are TRBV7-9 and TRBJ2-3; D remains ambiguous. CDR1 is SEHNR, CDR2 FQNEAQ, per germline (reference sequence). Trimming took 5 bases from V and 6 from J, leaving 9 bases between them. There are 12 residues in the CDR3. The CDR3 is CASSPPVDTQYF. CDR3 bases: TGTGCCAGCAGCCCCCCAGTTGATACGCAGTATTTT.

The V and J genes are TRBV6-6 and TRBJ1-2, with a tentative D call TRBD1 (6 bases). The V gene lost 2 bases and the J gene lost 5 bases, with 18 bases spanning the gap. CDR1 MNHNY and CDR2 SVGAGI come from the germline V gene (reference sequence). This CDR3 comprises 16 residues. The CDR3 DNA reads as TGTGCCAGCAGTTACGGTGGAGGGGGGTCAGGTTATGGCTACACCTTC. Protein product: CASSYGGGGSGYGYTF.

CDR3 sequence reads: CASSLLGAGQPQHF. The CDR3 DNA reads as TGTGCCAGCAGCTTACTGGGGGCGGGTCAGCCCCAGCATTTT. The chain has TRBV7-9 and TRBJ1-5, with a weak D call TRBD1 (6 bases). Germline lookup yields CDR1 SEHNR and CDR2 FQNEAQ (reference sequence). The CDR3 length is 14 residues. The V end was cut by 2 bases, the J end by 6 bases, with 11 bases between.

The chain has TRBV12-5 and TRBJ2-5; 8 bases fit TRBD2. Germline assignment: CDR1 LGHNT and CDR2 FRNRAP. V gave up 1 base and J gave up 2 bases; unmatched junction bases: 12. This CDR3 contains 18 residues. The CDR3 reads CASGLGVGSGSEQETQYF. The CDR3 coding sequence is TGTGCTAGTGGTTTGGGAGTGGGAAGCGGGAGTGAGCAAGAGACCCAGTACTTC.

This clone showed up just once. This chain uses TRBV5-6 with TRBJ1-3; TRBD1 matches 8 bases. Germline lookup yields CDR1 SGHDT and CDR2 YYEEEE. Unmatched junction bases numbered 4, after V lost 1 base and J lost 4 bases. CDR3 length equals 15 residues. The CDR3: CASSLMDRDGNTIYF. CDR3 sequence (DNA): TGTGCCAGCAGCTTGATGGACAGGGACGGAAACACCATATATTTT.